This is a list of T cell receptor beta chains from one sample in a study of blood T cell repertoires in COVID-19. TCRdb's copy holds only in-frame clones and misses some; the assay was immunoSEQ multiplex PCR. The sample lists tens of thousands of clones, about nine tenths seen once, with around 6.7% in the top ten. The sequencing input was peripheral blood. The receptors originated from a woman between 45 and 65 years old with acute or convalescent COVID-19. Both conserved end residues are part of each CDR3.

V: TRBV7-9
length: 13
CDR3: CASSLNSDSPLHF

V: TRBV5-8
length: 14
CDR3: CASSLSGGRNTIYF

V: TRBV28
length: 16
CDR3: CASIPLAGGSYNEQFF

V: TRBV5-1
length: 15
CDR3: CASSLGQGAPNEQFF

V: TRBV6-5
length: 16
CDR3: CASSYSLIQGLFDYTF

V: TRBV11-2
length: 15
CDR3: CASSTYRGAVEKLFF

V: TRBV19
length: 11
CDR3: CASSTGTGQYF

V: TRBV18
length: 15
CDR3: CASSLGTGEIGGYTF

V: TRBV27
length: 19
CDR3: CASRAGTGGAGSYNSPLHF

V: TRBV7-8
length: 16
CDR3: CASSPLGGGGTDTQYF

V: TRBV13
length: 12
CDR3: CASSLTMGEQYF

V: TRBV5-6
length: 12
CDR3: CASSLSGNTIYF

V: TRBV6-6
length: 15
CDR3: CASSYSTGESYEQYF

V: TRBV21-1
length: 16
CDR3: CASSTRTAPSTGELFF

V: TRBV9
length: 14
CDR3: CASSVGQAGYEQYF

V: TRBV6-2/TRBV6-3
length: 15
CDR3: CASSIWQGSLYEQYF

V: TRBV27
length: 16
CDR3: CASSAKQGALGNTIYF

V: TRBV5-1
length: 14
CDR3: CASSSGQGDTEAFF

V: TRBV29-1
length: 14
CDR3: CSVADRDGNQPQHF

V: TRBV5-6
length: 15
CDR3: CASSLGVTGGTEAFF

V: TRBV7-2
length: 14
CDR3: CASSLENSSGPQHF

V: TRBV4-2
length: 15
CDR3: CASSQAASGSYEQYF

V: TRBV9
length: 15
CDR3: CASSSRQARGDTQYF

V: TRBV14
length: 15
CDR3: CASSFTSGVFNEQFF

V: TRBV7-2
length: 12
CDR3: CASSTILGELFF

V: TRBV7-2
length: 13
CDR3: CASSLQGAGELFF

V: TRBV5-4
length: 14
CDR3: CASSLASGFYGYTF

V: TRBV7-2
length: 15
CDR3: CASSFVDREEYEQYF

V: TRBV18
length: 14
CDR3: CASSPRQGVDTQYF

V: TRBV7-9
length: 14
CDR3: CASRDRDLNYGYTF

V: TRBV18
length: 13
CDR3: CASSPGSLYEQYF

V: TRBV11-1
length: 14
CDR3: CASSQQPSNSPLHF

V: TRBV6-5
length: 13
CDR3: CASRAVINYGYTF

V: TRBV5-6
length: 12
CDR3: CASSSGTDGYTF

V: TRBV6-5
length: 15
CDR3: CASSYSQGVNTEAFF

V: TRBV3-1/TRBV3-2
length: 13
CDR3: CASSLSTGDEQFF

V: TRBV12-3/TRBV12-4
length: 10
CDR3: CASSFFTITF

V: TRBV29-1
length: 13
CDR3: CSAGGDSYNEQFF

V: TRBV5-5
length: 14
CDR3: CASSWGSGRETQYF

V: TRBV5-4
length: 16
CDR3: CASSLDPSGYNSPLHF

V: TRBV19
length: 11
CDR3: CASREAWGYTF

V: TRBV28
length: 15
CDR3: CASSPRGYSNQPQHF

V: TRBV15
length: 15
CDR3: CATSQGISGANVLTF

V: TRBV19
length: 17
CDR3: CASSIPGQGFSNQPQHF

V: TRBV6-1
length: 16
CDR3: CASSEGFSGRTDTQYF

V: TRBV4-3
length: 15
CDR3: CASSQVAGTKAEAFF

V: TRBV10-1
length: 13
CDR3: CARVRGGNQPQHF

V: TRBV18
length: 19
CDR3: CASSPKQGLVGLDYNEQFF

V: TRBV6-5
length: 16
CDR3: CASSSLTGYAKNIQYF

V: TRBV5-1
length: 16
CDR3: CASSGRDRGPGNTIYF